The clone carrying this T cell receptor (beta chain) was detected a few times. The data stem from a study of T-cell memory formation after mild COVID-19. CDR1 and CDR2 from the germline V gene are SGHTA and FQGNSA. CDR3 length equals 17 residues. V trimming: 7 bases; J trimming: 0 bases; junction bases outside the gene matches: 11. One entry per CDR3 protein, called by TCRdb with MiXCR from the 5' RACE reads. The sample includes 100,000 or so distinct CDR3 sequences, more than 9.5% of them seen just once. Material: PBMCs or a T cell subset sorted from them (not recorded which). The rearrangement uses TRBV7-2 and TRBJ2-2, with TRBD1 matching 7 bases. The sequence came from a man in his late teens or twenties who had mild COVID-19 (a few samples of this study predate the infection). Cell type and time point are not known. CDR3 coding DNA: TGTGCCAGCACCATCTCCGGGACAGCTTCGAACACCGGGGAGCTGTTTTTT. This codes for CASTISGTASNTGELFF.